These 6 T cell receptor beta chains were sequenced from one sample in a study of STAT5B mutations in CD4+ large granular lymphocyte leukemia. Some clones are missing from TCRdb's copy, which holds only in-frame ones; the method was immunoSEQ multiplex PCR. Of around 34,000 clones listed, about 82% are singletons. Sequenced input: CD4+ T cells from blood buffy coats. All receptors derive from a human donor in good health.

Only a few counts were recorded for this clone. The chain links TRBV19 to TRBJ1-1; a possible D gene is TRBD1 (5 bases). The CDR3 loop spans 15 amino acids. Deletions cut 10 bases from V and 0 bases from J, with 18 bases between. The germline CDR1 and CDR2 sequences are LNHDA and SQIVND (reference sequence). In nucleotides, the CDR3 is TGTGCCACTCGGGGGGGGAGCGGCATGAACACTGAAGCTTTCTTT. Protein: CATRGGSGMNTEAFF.

This sequence joins TRBV5-1 and TRBJ2-3; D possibly matches TRBD1 or TRBD2 (5 bases each). V was trimmed by 7 bases and J by 3 bases, leaving 21 bases between them. In germline, CDR1 is SGHRS, CDR2 YFSETQ. The CDR3 length is 16 residues. CDR3 region: CASAGGYRVVTDTQYF. The CDR3 DNA reads as TGCGCCAGCGCTGGGGGTTATAGAGTTGTTACAGATACGCAGTATTTT. Supplemented by reference TRBV5-1 and TRBJ2-3, the full variable domain reads KAGVTQTPRYLIKTRGQQVTLSCSPISGHRSVSWYQQTPGQGLQFLFEYFSETQRNKGNFPGRFSGRQFSNSRSEMNVSTLELGDSALYLCASAGGYRVVTDTQYFGPGTRLTVL.

The chain has TRBV5-1 and TRBJ1-1; possibly TRBD1 for D (5 bases). V was shortened by 1 base and J by 0 bases, with 13 bases between the two germline ends. Per the germline V gene, CDR1 is SGHRS and CDR2 is YFSETQ. The CDR3 contains 16 residues. This CDR3 reads CASSLWGGEMNTEAFF. For the CDR3, the DNA is TGCGCCAGCAGCTTGTGGGGGGGTGAGATGAACACTGAAGCTTTCTTT.

V and J are TRBV2 and TRBJ2-1; TRBD2 matches 12 bases. The CDR3 runs 15 residues. Germline-derived CDR1 and CDR2 are SNHLY and FYNNEI. The V gene end was trimmed by 3 bases and the J gene end by 7 bases; junction bases not matched to a gene: 4. CDR3 region: CASSEEGLAGNEQFF. CDR3 nucleotide sequence: TGTGCCAGCAGTGAGGAAGGACTAGCGGGAAATGAGCAGTTCTTC.

V gene TRBV4-3 combines with J gene TRBJ1-4; possibly TRBD1 for D (5 bases). Trimming shortened V by 1 base and J by 4 bases, and 16 bases separated the two germline ends. Germline V CDR1 and CDR2: LGHNA, YSLEER. The CDR3 covers 17 residues. Here the CDR3 reads CASSQGTPGGINEKLFF. As DNA, the CDR3 is TGCGCCAGCAGCCAAGGGACTCCTGGGGGAATTAATGAAAAACTGTTTTTT.

This chain uses TRBV5-1 with TRBJ1-6; no definite D call. Trimming cost V 4 bases and J 7 bases, with 18 bases left between them. The CDR3 extends over 16 amino acids. Germline CDR1 SGHRS, CDR2 YFSETQ. In DNA form, the CDR3 reads TGCGCCAGCAGCGAACGGACTGAAGGGCGGAATTCACCCCTCCACTTT. It specifies CASSERTEGRNSPLHF.